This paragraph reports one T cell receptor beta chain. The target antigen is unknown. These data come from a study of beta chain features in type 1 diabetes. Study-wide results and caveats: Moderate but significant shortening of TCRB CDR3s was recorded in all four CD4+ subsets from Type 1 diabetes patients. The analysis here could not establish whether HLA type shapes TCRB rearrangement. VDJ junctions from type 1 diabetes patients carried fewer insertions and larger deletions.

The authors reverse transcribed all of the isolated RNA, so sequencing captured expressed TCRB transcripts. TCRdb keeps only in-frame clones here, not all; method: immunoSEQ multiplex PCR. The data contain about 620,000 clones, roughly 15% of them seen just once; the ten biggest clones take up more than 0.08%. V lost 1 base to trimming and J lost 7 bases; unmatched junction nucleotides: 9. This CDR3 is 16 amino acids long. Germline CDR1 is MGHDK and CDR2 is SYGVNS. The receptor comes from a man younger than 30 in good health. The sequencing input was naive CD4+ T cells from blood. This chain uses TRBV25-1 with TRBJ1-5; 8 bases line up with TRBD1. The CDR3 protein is CASSESGQGAWQPQHF. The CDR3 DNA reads TGTGCCAGCAGTGAATCAGGCCAGGGGGCATGGCAGCCCCAGCATTTT.